The following is a TCR beta chain sequence with its context. Its specificity is not known. A library made for alpha chains picked up this beta chain off target, so its size means little. The germline gives CDR1 SEHNR, CDR2 FQNEAQ (reference sequence). V was shortened by 6 bases and J by 8 bases, with 16 bases between the two germline ends. The CDR3 is 13 amino acids. The sample is drawn from a study of spatial heterogeneity in lung cancer. General study points: Tumor TCRs that were ubiquitous and expanded showed up in blood more at resection than follow-up.

Time point in this sample: blood at routine non-recurrence follow-up after resection. From the 5' RACE reads, TCRdb called clonotypes with MiXCR, one entry per CDR3 protein. In the table there are over a thousand distinct CDR3 sequences, 35% to 45% of which are singletons. This clonotype was obtained from a female donor with early-stage non-small cell lung cancer. The sequencing used PBMCs, collected at follow-up. The chain joins TRBV7-9 to TRBJ1-1; D remains unclear. The DNA for the CDR3 is TGTGCCAGCAGTCATGGGAGGCTTCTAGAAGCTTTCTTT. Translating it yields CASSHGRLLEAFF.